Listed below are T cell receptor beta chains from one sample, sequenced in a study of blood T cell repertoires in COVID-19. Clones were sequenced by immunoSEQ multiplex PCR, and TCRdb holds only the in-frame ones, with some missing. The sample contains under 130,000 clones, under 90% of which appear only once. Sequencing used peripheral blood. The receptors derive from a human donor in a cohort sampled during active or convalescent COVID-19. The conserved cysteine and the conserved F or W are not part of the CDR3 here. The size entry is marked missing in some rows and otherwise reads once, few, many or a size class.

J gene: TRBJ1-1
V gene: TRBV27
clone size: NA
CDR3 length: 15
CDR3 protein: ASSFYRDQRGNTEAF

J gene: TRBJ1-3
V gene: TRBV6-5
clone size: NA
CDR3 length: 12
CDR3 protein: ASSQGIAGNTIY

J gene: TRBJ1-1
V gene: TRBV5-1
clone size: NA
CDR3 length: 13
CDR3 protein: ASSDVDRGNTEAF

J gene: TRBJ2-2
V gene: TRBV11-2
clone size: NA
CDR3 length: 12
CDR3 protein: ASSFQVNTGELF

J gene: TRBJ2-7
V gene: TRBV28
clone size: few
CDR3 length: 14
CDR3 protein: ASSDDRDRFSYEQY

J gene: TRBJ1-2
V gene: TRBV19
clone size: NA
CDR3 length: 12
CDR3 protein: ASSIELPGYGYT

J gene: TRBJ1-3
V gene: TRBV18
clone size: NA
CDR3 length: 15
CDR3 protein: ASSPPGDMGPGNTIY

J gene: TRBJ2-5
V gene: TRBV4-1
clone size: NA
CDR3 length: 13
CDR3 protein: ASSQGLAVPGTQY

J gene: TRBJ1-2
V gene: TRBV14
clone size: NA
CDR3 length: 16
CDR3 protein: ASSSVFGQGLTNYGYT

J gene: TRBJ1-1
V gene: TRBV10-3
clone size: NA
CDR3 length: 10
CDR3 protein: AISRDVTEAF

J gene: TRBJ1-6
V gene: TRBV11-2
clone size: NA
CDR3 length: 13
CDR3 protein: ASSPTPGEGSPLH

J gene: TRBJ2-3
V gene: TRBV11-3
clone size: NA
CDR3 length: 13
CDR3 protein: ASSPPGQGADTQY

J gene: TRBJ1-6
V gene: TRBV15
clone size: NA
CDR3 length: 11
CDR3 protein: ATSTREGSPLH

J gene: TRBJ2-2
V gene: TRBV2
clone size: NA
CDR3 length: 14
CDR3 protein: ASSGPAGVNTGELF

J gene: TRBJ2-5
V gene: TRBV3-1/TRBV3-2
clone size: NA
CDR3 length: 11
CDR3 protein: ASSPLHGETQY

J gene: TRBJ2-1
V gene: TRBV28
clone size: NA
CDR3 length: 13
CDR3 protein: ASFLGTRSYNEQF

J gene: TRBJ1-5
V gene: TRBV19
clone size: NA
CDR3 length: 11
CDR3 protein: ASSDLGGKPQH

J gene: TRBJ1-1
V gene: TRBV6-5
clone size: NA
CDR3 length: 11
CDR3 protein: ASSPRSVTEAF

J gene: TRBJ1-2
V gene: TRBV14
clone size: many
CDR3 length: 15
CDR3 protein: ASSQAAGGQFLRGYT

J gene: TRBJ1-2
V gene: TRBV19
clone size: NA
CDR3 length: 10
CDR3 protein: ASSRTGVGYT

J gene: TRBJ2-3
V gene: TRBV7-2
clone size: NA
CDR3 length: 15
CDR3 protein: ASSLEAAGGGTDTQY

J gene: TRBJ1-4
V gene: TRBV29-1
clone size: NA
CDR3 length: 12
CDR3 protein: SVTVGTGREKLF

J gene: TRBJ1-2
V gene: TRBV7-2
clone size: few
CDR3 length: 14
CDR3 protein: ASSLSDRVLWYGYT

J gene: TRBJ2-3
V gene: TRBV9
clone size: NA
CDR3 length: 14
CDR3 protein: ASSPPTSSSTDTQY

J gene: TRBJ1-6
V gene: TRBV19
clone size: few
CDR3 length: 12
CDR3 protein: ASSPGTGYSPLH

J gene: TRBJ1-1
V gene: TRBV19
clone size: few
CDR3 length: 11
CDR3 protein: ASTSGGHTEAF

J gene: TRBJ2-7
V gene: TRBV4-2
clone size: NA
CDR3 length: 12
CDR3 protein: ASSQGDTEYEQY